This entry features one T cell receptor beta chain sequence. The protocol was immunoSEQ multiplex PCR, while the TCRdb copy is restricted to in-frame clones and leaves out a portion. The table includes around 41,000 clones, about 79% detected once. The CDR3 length is 16 residues. Trimming cost V 4 bases and J 4 bases, with 19 bases left between them. Germline CDR1 is SGHKS and CDR2 is YYEKEE (reference sequence). This specimen belongs to a study of memory CD4+ T cells and cytomegalovirus serostatus. The sort gate was single viable CD3+CD4+CD8-CD45RO+ cells for memory CD4+ T cells. The TCR sequence derives from an adult in good health and CMV-seronegative. V and J are TRBV5-5 and TRBJ2-3; D unclear. The sequencing sample was made of memory CD4+ T cells from blood. CDR3 DNA: TGTGCCAGCAGCAGGGCGGCTTTTGTTGGGGCAGATACGCAGTATTTT. Translated: CASSRAAFVGADTQYF.